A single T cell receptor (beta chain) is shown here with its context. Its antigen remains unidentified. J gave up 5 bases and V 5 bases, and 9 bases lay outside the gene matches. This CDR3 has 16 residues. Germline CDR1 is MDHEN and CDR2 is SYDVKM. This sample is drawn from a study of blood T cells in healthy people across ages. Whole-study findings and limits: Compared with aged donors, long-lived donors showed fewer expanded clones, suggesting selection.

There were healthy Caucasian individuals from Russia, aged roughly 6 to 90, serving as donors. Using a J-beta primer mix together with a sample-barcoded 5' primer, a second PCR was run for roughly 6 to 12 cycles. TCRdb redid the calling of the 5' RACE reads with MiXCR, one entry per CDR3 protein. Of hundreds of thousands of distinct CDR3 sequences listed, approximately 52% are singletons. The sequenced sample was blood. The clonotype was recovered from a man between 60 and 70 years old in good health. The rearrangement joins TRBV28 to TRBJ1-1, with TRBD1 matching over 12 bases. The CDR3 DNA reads TGTGCCAGCAGTCCTCTCCGGGACAGGGGGCATACTGAAGCTTTCTTT. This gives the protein CASSPLRDRGHTEAFF.